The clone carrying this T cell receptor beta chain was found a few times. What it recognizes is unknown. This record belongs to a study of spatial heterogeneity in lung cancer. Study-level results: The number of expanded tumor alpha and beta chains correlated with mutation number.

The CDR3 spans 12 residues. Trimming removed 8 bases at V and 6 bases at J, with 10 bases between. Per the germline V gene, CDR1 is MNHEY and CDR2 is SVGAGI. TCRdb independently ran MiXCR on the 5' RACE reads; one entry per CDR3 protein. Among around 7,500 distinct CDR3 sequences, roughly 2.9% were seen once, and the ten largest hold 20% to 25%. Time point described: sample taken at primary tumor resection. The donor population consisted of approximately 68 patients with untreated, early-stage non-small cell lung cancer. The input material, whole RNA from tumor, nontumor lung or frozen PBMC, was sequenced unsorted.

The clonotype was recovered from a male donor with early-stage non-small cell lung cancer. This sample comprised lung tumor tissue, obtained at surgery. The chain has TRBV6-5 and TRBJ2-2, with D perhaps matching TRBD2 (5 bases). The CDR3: CASGRGAGELFF. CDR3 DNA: TGTGCCAGCGGGAGAGGAGCCGGGGAGCTGTTTTTT.